What follows are 17 T cell receptor beta chains derived from one specimen sequenced in a study of T cell responses to AZD1222 COVID-19 vaccine. Profiling relied on immunoSEQ multiplex PCR, and the TCRdb table lists in-frame clones only, not all of them. The repertoire holds 90,000 to 120,000 clones, with 70% to 90% as singletons. The specimen was peripheral blood, collected 28 days after the second AZD1222 dose. These receptors came from an adult who received the AZD1222 COVID-19 vaccine.

The rearrangement uses TRBV7-2 and TRBJ1-2, with 7 bases aligning to TRBD1. From germline, CDR1 is SGHTA and CDR2 FQGNSA. The ends lost 4 bases at V and 8 bases at J; junction bases unmatched: 13. This CDR3 is 15 amino acids long. DNA of the CDR3: TGTGCCAGCAGCTCCGGAGGAGGGGGCTCGAGGGGCTACACCTTC. It specifies CASSSGGGGSRGYTF.

The rearrangement joins TRBV13 to TRBJ1-5; a possible D gene is TRBD1 (6 bases). The CDR3 is made up of 14 amino acids. Per germline, CDR1 PRHDT and CDR2 FYEKMQ (reference sequence). The germline V and J ends were trimmed by 8 bases and 3 bases, with 14 bases remaining between them. In nucleotides, the CDR3 is TGTGCCAGCGGAAGGGGGGTAAACAATCAGCCCCAGCATTTT. Protein product: CASGRGVNNQPQHF. Full variable domain (rest looked up from reference TRBV13 and TRBJ1-5): AAGVIQSPRHLIKEKRETATLKCYPIPRHDTVYWYQQGPGQDPQFLISFYEKMQSDKGSIPDRFSAQQFSDYHSELNMSSLELGDSALYFCASGRGVNNQPQHFGDGTRLSIL.

The rearrangement joins TRBV5-3 to TRBJ1-5; 7 bases align to TRBD1. TRBV5-3 is flagged as an ORF with uncertain function. CDR3 length: 17 amino acids. Trimming at V came to 0 bases and at J to 3 bases, leaving 9 bases not matched to a gene. CDR3 sequence reads: CARSLGTDRDLNQPQHF. CDR3 coding DNA: TGTGCCAGAAGCTTGGGCACCGACAGGGACCTCAATCAGCCCCAGCATTTT.

The J gene is TRBJ2-3, the V gene TRBV29-1; maybe TRBD1 (5 bases). The length of the CDR3 is 12 residues. V was trimmed by 6 bases and J by 1 base, leaving 8 bases between them. The germline gives CDR1 SQVTM, CDR2 ANQGSEA. The CDR3 nucleotides are TGCAGCGTGGGGCAGGGCACAGATACGCAGTATTTT. Its translation: CSVGQGTDTQYF.

The rearrangement joins TRBV7-6 to TRBJ1-4; TRBD1 might be the D (5 bases). Trimming removed 5 bases from V and 2 bases from J, with 12 bases in between. CDR1 and CDR2 from the germline V gene are SGHVS and FNYEAQ. The CDR3 contains 15 residues. The CDR3 nucleotides read TGTGCCAGCAGCGTGACCGGGGCGACTAATGAAAAACTGTTTTTT. Translating gives CASSVTGATNEKLFF.

V gene TRBV5-1 combines with J gene TRBJ2-1; D is unresolved. Germline CDR1 SGHRS, CDR2 YFSETQ. The CDR3 has 13 amino acids. Deletions cut 2 bases from V and 7 bases from J, with 10 bases between. The CDR3 nucleotides read TGCGCCAGCAGCTTCGTTCCTCGGAATGAGCAGTTCTTC. Translation gives CASSFVPRNEQFF.

The gene calls are TRBV23-1 and TRBJ1-5; D possibly corresponds to TRBD1 (6 bases). TRBV23-1 is marked as an open reading frame, function uncertain. CDR3 length: 19 residues. V was shortened by 0 bases and J by 6 bases, with 24 bases between the two germline ends. Written as DNA, the CDR3 is TGCGCCAGCAGTCAATCCCGTACAGGCGGCCGAAGGGGGACTCAGCCCCAGCATTTT. Residues: CASSQSRTGGRRGTQPQHF.

The chain carries TRBV3-1 (or the pseudogene TRBV3-2) and TRBJ2-7, with a possible D match to TRBD1 (5 bases). CDR1 LGHDT and CDR2 YNNKEL come from the germline V gene (reference sequence). The CDR3 is made up of 14 amino acids. V lost 4 bases to trimming and J lost 1 base, with 11 bases between them. DNA for the CDR3: TGTGCCAGCAGCCTTAGGACACTTTCCTACGAGCAGTACTTC. It encodes CASSLRTLSYEQYF.

The J gene is TRBJ1-4, the V gene TRBV5-6; no clear D gene. V lost 4 bases and J lost 5, with 15 bases in between. The V gene's germline CDR1 is SGHDT and CDR2 YYEEEE. This CDR3 has 15 residues. Here the CDR3 reads CASSGPIRPNEKLFF. Written as DNA, the CDR3 is TGTGCCAGCAGCGGGCCGATTCGGCCAAATGAAAAACTGTTTTTT.

The chain links TRBV6-2 or TRBV6-3 to TRBJ2-1, with D perhaps TRBD2 (6 bases). The germline V gene encodes CDR1 MNHEY and CDR2 SVGEGT. This CDR3 is 13 amino acids long. The ends were cut back, 5 bases at V and 6 bases at J, with 11 bases in the middle. The CDR3 nucleotides are TGTGCCAGCAGTGCCGGGACTTTCAATGAGCAGTTCTTC. It specifies CASSAGTFNEQFF.

The chain recombines TRBV25-1 with TRBJ1-1; D gene unclear. The CDR3 covers 10 residues. CDR1 and CDR2 (germline): MGHDK, SYGVNS. This CDR3 reads CGVMNTEAFF. The CDR3 coding sequence is TGTGGGGTTATGAACACTGAAGCTTTCTTT. The whole variable domain, filled in from reference TRBV25-1 and TRBJ1-1, reads EADIYQTPRYLVIGTGKKITLECSQTMGHDKMYWYQQDPGMELHLIHYSYGVNSTEKGDLSSESTVSRIRTEHFPLTLESARPSHTSQYLCGVMNTEAFFGQGTRLTVV.

V and J are TRBV18 and TRBJ2-7; D is possibly TRBD1 (6 bases). Trimming removed 6 bases at V and 4 bases at J, with 16 bases between. The germline gives CDR1 KGHSH, CDR2 LQKENI. The CDR3 has 14 amino acids. CDR3 bases: TGTGCCAGCTCGAAACAGGGAATTGGTTACGAGCAGTACTTC. This encodes CASSKQGIGYEQYF.

The gene calls are TRBV30 and TRBJ1-2; D is unclear. Germline assignment: CDR1 GTSNPN and CDR2 SVGIG (reference sequence). The V end lost 2 bases, the J end lost 0 bases, and 7 bases lay between the germline ends. The CDR3 runs 13 residues. The CDR3 DNA sequence: TGTGCCTGGAGTCCACAGACTAACTATGGCTACACCTTC. Amino acids: CAWSPQTNYGYTF.

This CDR3 is CASSPTRAYGYTF. The CDR3 bases are TGCGCCAGCAGTCCAACGAGGGCCTATGGCTACACCTTC. The chain recombines TRBV5-1 with TRBJ1-2; D not resolved. The V and J ends lost 5 bases and 4 bases respectively, with 12 bases between them. This CDR3 region has 13 residues. Germline V gene sequence: CDR1 SGHRS, CDR2 YFSETQ.

V and J are TRBV27 and TRBJ2-5; D is uncertain. Germline V lookup: CDR1 MNHEY, CDR2 SMNVEV (reference sequence). Between the trimmed V and J ends, which lost 7 bases and 4 bases, there was a span of 7 bases. The CDR3 covers 11 residues. The CDR3, as DNA: TGTGCCAGCACCTGGGGAGAGACCCAGTACTTC. It encodes CASTWGETQYF.

This chain links TRBV11-2 with TRBJ1-1; D gene ambiguous. CDR3 length: 15 amino acids. Deletions cut 1 base from V and 5 bases from J, with 14 bases between. Germline-derived CDR1 and CDR2 are SGHAT and FQNNGV. The CDR3 DNA sequence: TGTGCCAGCAGCTTAGGATCTGGGGTTGGTACTGAAGCTTTCTTT. Its protein product is CASSLGSGVGTEAFF.

This chain uses TRBV20-1 with TRBJ1-1; TRBD1 aligns across 7 bases. The CDR3 extends over 13 amino acids. J gave up 1 base and V 4 bases, and 3 bases lay outside the gene matches. CDR1 and CDR2 from the germline V gene are DFQATT and SNEGSKA (reference sequence). In DNA, the CDR3 is TGCAGTGCTACTGACAGGGCGAACACTGAAGCTTTCTTT. Translated: CSATDRANTEAFF.